This is a list of T cell receptor beta chains from one sample in a study of regulatory T cells in long-lasting Graves disease. A single record per CDR3 protein comes from TCRdb applying MiXCR to the multiplex PCR reads. The sample records 350,000 to 450,000 distinct CDR3 sequences, 15% being singletons. The same sample was also studied in work on T cells in Graves' hyperthyroidism and ophthalmopathy.

Here the sequenced sample was peripheral blood mononuclear cells (PBMCs), taken at new diagnosis, from a patient treated with antithyroid drugs. These receptors all come from a woman aged 25-40 years with Graves disease. Both conserved end residues are part of each CDR3. Fields, in order: CDR3 length, clone size, V gene, D gene, J gene, CDR3 DNA, CDR3 protein. The D gene is left open where the match is weak. Part of the rows lack a size; the others show once, few, many or a class for expanded clones.

15,.,TRBV24-1,.,TRBJ2-5,TGTGCCACCAGGTCCGGACTTCTGACGGGGGAGACCCAGTACTTC,CATRSGLLTGETQYF
14,.,TRBV19,.,TRBJ2-3,TGTGCCAGTAGTACCGTCAGGGGCACAGATACGCAGTATTTT,CASSTVRGTDTQYF
16,once,TRBV20-1,TRBD2,TRBJ2-7,TGCAGTGCTACCGGGACTAGCGGGCACACGGGGTACGAGCAGTACTTC,CSATGTSGHTGYEQYF
13,many,TRBV7-3,.,TRBJ2-1,TGTGCCAGCAGCTTAATGGGTAACAATGAGCAGTTCTTC,CASSLMGNNEQFF
18,few,TRBV12-3/TRBV12-4,.,TRBJ1-1,TGTGCCAGCAGTTTAGCCCCTCGTGGGGGACAAATGAACACTGAAGCTTTCTTT,CASSLAPRGGQMNTEAFF
13,many,TRBV7-3,.,TRBJ1-4,TGTGCCAGCAGCCCCGGGATCGGTGAAAAACTGTTTTTT,CASSPGIGEKLFF
15,few,TRBV5-1,.,TRBJ2-3,TGCGCCAGCAGCTTAGATCTCACCTGGACAGATACGCAGTATTTT,CASSLDLTWTDTQYF
17,.,TRBV6-2/TRBV6-3,.,TRBJ2-7,TGTGCCAGCTCACCCCCCTTAGTAGGCAGGCGCGTCCACGAGCAGTACTTC,CASSPPLVGRRVHEQYF
15,many,TRBV28,TRBD2,TRBJ2-3,TGTGCCAGCAGTTTATCCAGCGGGAGCTCAGATACGCAGTATTTT,CASSLSSGSSDTQYF
14,many,TRBV27,TRBD2,TRBJ2-1,TGTGCCAGCAGCCCAGCGGGAGCATACAATGAGCAGTTCTTC,CASSPAGAYNEQFF
13,few,TRBV5-1,.,TRBJ1-2,TGCGCCAGCAGCTTTAGGGCGCCGGATGGCTACACCTTC,CASSFRAPDGYTF
13,many,TRBV6-1,TRBD1,TRBJ2-7,TGTGCCAGCAAATGGGACAGGGTGTCCGAGCAGTACTTC,CASKWDRVSEQYF
18,many,TRBV24-1,.,TRBJ2-1,TGTGCCACCAGTGATCGGGCCCCGGGCCCCCGGGCCTACAATGAGCAGTTCTTC,CATSDRAPGPRAYNEQFF
14,many,TRBV28,TRBD1,TRBJ2-5,TGTGCCAGCAGTTTCCTACAGGGGGAAGAGACCCAGTACTTC,CASSFLQGEETQYF
15,many,TRBV7-8,TRBD1,TRBJ2-1,TGTGCCAGCAGCGTCCGGGACAGTTCCTACAATGAGCAGTTCTTC,CASSVRDSSYNEQFF
15,many,TRBV3-1,TRBD1,TRBJ1-1,TGTGCCAGCAGCTGGACAGGGGGCTCTCGGACTGAAGCTTTCTTT,CASSWTGGSRTEAFF
16,many,TRBV12-3/TRBV12-4,.,TRBJ1-2,TGTGCCAGCAGTTTCTCCCCCCGGGACGCGAACTATGGCTACACCTTC,CASSFSPRDANYGYTF
18,.,TRBV9,.,TRBJ2-1,TGTGCCAGCAGCGTAGGAGGCCTGGGAGCTGACCGACACAATGAGCAGTTCTTC,CASSVGGLGADRHNEQFF
16,.,TRBV9,TRBD1,TRBJ2-7,TGTGCCAGCAGCGCCACTTTTGGGACAGGGTACTCCGAGCAGTACTTC,CASSATFGTGYSEQYF
14,many,TRBV10-2,.,TRBJ2-3,TGCGCCAGCAGGGGAATAGCAGGTGTGGATACGCAGTATTTT,CASRGIAGVDTQYF
15,.,TRBV19,TRBD1,TRBJ1-1,TGTGCCAGTAGTATGGAGGAGACAGGGGGCACTGAAGCTTTCTTT,CASSMEETGGTEAFF
15,many,TRBV11-1,.,TRBJ2-5,TGTGCCAGCAGTTATCGAATGGGAGTTGGAGAGACCCAGTACTTC,CASSYRMGVGETQYF
15,many,TRBV24-1,.,TRBJ1-1,TGTGCCACCAGTGATTCCAGAGGGGGGTCCACTGAAGCTTTCTTT,CATSDSRGGSTEAFF
16,few,TRBV19,TRBD2,TRBJ2-1,TGTGCCAGTAGGGGACTAGCGGGAGCCCGCTACAATGAGCAGTTCTTC,CASRGLAGARYNEQFF
16,many,TRBV7-3,TRBD2,TRBJ2-1,TGTGCCAGCAGCTCTCGGGGCGGGGTAGCGGGAGAAGAGCAGTTCTTC,CASSSRGGVAGEEQFF